The 32 T cell receptor beta chains below all came from one sample that was sequenced in a study of blood T cell repertoires in COVID-19. TCRdb's table, derived via immunoSEQ multiplex PCR, lists solely in-frame clones and lacks some. There are about 39,000 clones in the sample; approximately 86% occur only once, and roughly 5% lies in the top ten. The sample was peripheral blood. These receptors came from a man aged 35 to 55 with active COVID-19.

The chain carries TRBV18 and TRBJ1-4, with D maybe TRBD1 (6 bases). Germline CDR1 and CDR2: KGHSH and LQKENI. The CDR3 covers 13 residues. V lost 8 bases and J lost 6, with 13 bases in between. CDR3 residues: CASRPGDHEKLFF. The CDR3 coding sequence is TGTGCCAGCCGCCCAGGGGATCATGAAAAACTGTTTTTT.

CDR3 coding DNA: TGTGCCACCCGAGGGCGGACCATGAACACTGAAGCTTTCTTT. Amino acids: CATRGRTMNTEAFF. The chain has TRBV6-5 and TRBJ1-1; D is unresolved. The V and J ends lost 10 bases and 0 bases respectively, with 15 bases between them. This CDR3 comprises 14 residues. Germline V gene lookup returns CDR1 MNHEY and CDR2 SVGAGI.

The genes are TRBV4-1 and TRBJ1-6; possible D gene TRBD1, 6 bases. Trimming stripped 4 bases from V and 6 bases from J, with 13 bases between. Germline V gene lookup returns CDR1 MGHRA and CDR2 YSYEKL. The CDR3 loop spans 15 amino acids. CDR3 sequence: CASSPPQGLNSPLHF. The CDR3 DNA sequence: TGCGCCAGCAGCCCCCCGCAGGGGCTTAATTCACCCCTCCACTTT.

The rearrangement joins TRBV19 to TRBJ2-5; TRBD2 matches 7 bases. This CDR3 contains 13 residues. Germline loops: CDR1 LNHDA, CDR2 SQIVND (reference sequence). The ends lost 10 bases at V and 2 bases at J; junction bases unmatched: 7. CDR3 loop: CATRAGRQETQYF. The DNA of the CDR3 is TGTGCCACGAGGGCCGGGAGGCAAGAGACCCAGTACTTC.

The chain links TRBV10-3 to TRBJ1-2; TRBD1 matches at 9 bases. This CDR3 spans 16 amino acids. V trimming: 2 bases; J trimming: 7 bases; junction bases outside the gene matches: 11. Germline CDR1 is ENHRY and CDR2 is SYGVKD. For the CDR3, the DNA is TGTGCCATCAGTGAGACGTCCGGGACAGGGTCGTCTGGCTACACCTTC. Its translation is CAISETSGTGSSGYTF.

The chain joins TRBV3-1 (or the pseudogene TRBV3-2) to TRBJ2-1; 10 bases map to TRBD2. Germline V gene lookup returns CDR1 LGHDT and CDR2 YNNKEL (reference sequence). This CDR3 has 17 residues. The J segment lost 8 bases and the V segment lost 1 base, leaving 11 bases of the junction unmatched. CDR3 DNA: TGTGCCAGCAGCCAAGGGCAAGGTCTAGCGGGAGTCCATGAGCAGTTCTTC. Residues: CASSQGQGLAGVHEQFF.

This chain uses TRBV6-1 with TRBJ2-2; 9 bases are shared with TRBD2. CDR1 MNHNS and CDR2 SASEGT come from the germline V gene. There are 19 residues in the CDR3. The J segment lost 4 bases and the V segment lost 4 bases, leaving 16 bases of the junction unmatched. CDR3 region: CASSVPGTSTSRGTGELFF. The CDR3 DNA follows: TGTGCCAGCAGTGTGCCGGGGACTAGCACGTCCCGGGGCACCGGGGAGCTGTTTTTT.

The chain uses TRBV30 and TRBJ2-7, with 7 positions matching TRBD1. CDR1 and CDR2 from the germline V gene are GTSNPN and SVGIG (reference sequence). V lost 0 bases, J lost 0 bases, and 17 bases stayed unmatched. The CDR3 covers 19 residues. Here the CDR3 reads CAWSVRQGRLSFVSYEQYF. CDR3 in DNA: TGTGCCTGGAGTGTCCGACAGGGAAGACTCTCGTTTGTCTCCTACGAGCAGTACTTC.

This clone has a single count. The chain couples TRBV28 to TRBJ2-7; D remains ambiguous. CDR1 and CDR2 from the germline V gene are MDHEN and SYDVKM. The CDR3 extends over 13 amino acids. The V end lost 1 base, the J end lost 2 bases, and 6 bases lay between the germline ends. The chain's CDR3 is CASSLSSTYEQYF. The CDR3 DNA follows: TGTGCCAGCAGTTTATCCAGTACCTACGAGCAGTACTTC.

This chain links TRBV7-3 with TRBJ1-1; D gene unclear. Germline V gives CDR1 SGHTA, CDR2 FQGTGA. This CDR3 region has 14 residues. The germline V and J ends were trimmed by 5 bases and 1 base, with 11 bases remaining between them. CDR3 DNA: TGTGCCAGCAGCCCGCTGGGAGGGAACACTGAAGCTTTCTTT. As protein: CASSPLGGNTEAFF.

The chain is built from TRBV10-3 and TRBJ2-3; possibly TRBD1 for D (6 bases). The V end was cut by 7 bases, the J end by 2 bases, with 16 bases between. The CDR3 has 15 residues. CDR1 is ENHRY and CDR2 is SYGVKD in the germline V gene. CDR3 nucleotide sequence: TGTGCCATCACTCGCTCGAGGGGGTACACAGATACGCAGTATTTT. This encodes CAITRSRGYTDTQYF.

The J gene is TRBJ1-1, the V gene TRBV5-4; 7 positions agree with TRBD1. The V gene end was trimmed by 8 bases and the J gene end by 6 bases; junction bases not matched to a gene: 10. There are 13 residues in the CDR3. Germline values: CDR1 SGHNT, CDR2 YYREEE (reference sequence). The CDR3 sequence is CASSDRAVPEAFF. The CDR3 DNA reads TGTGCCAGTTCCGACAGGGCTGTCCCTGAAGCTTTCTTT.

The chain carries TRBV9 and TRBJ2-1, with 7 bases aligning to TRBD1. CDR1 and CDR2 (germline): SGDLS, YYNGEE. The CDR3 is 15 amino acids. After removal of 4 bases from V and 0 bases from J, the junction contained 4 bases not matched to a gene. CDR3 residues: CASSLQGNSYNEQFF. The CDR3 nucleotides are TGTGCCAGCAGCTTACAGGGGAACTCCTACAATGAGCAGTTCTTC.

The rearrangement links TRBV7-9 to TRBJ2-3; tentative D call: TRBD2 (6 bases). The CDR3 extends over 14 amino acids. The germline gives CDR1 SEHNR, CDR2 FQNEAQ (reference sequence). V gave up 7 bases and J gave up 0 bases, with 11 bases separating them. DNA for the CDR3: TGTGCCAGCACCCTGGAGGGGAGCACAGATACGCAGTATTTT. Translating it yields CASTLEGSTDTQYF.

The chain combines TRBV28 with TRBJ2-3; 13 bases are shared with TRBD2. Per the germline V gene, CDR1 is MDHEN and CDR2 is SYDVKM. V was clipped by 4 bases and J by 4 bases; unmatched bases: 8. The CDR3 totals 17 residues. The CDR3 is CASSSGGLAGAADTQYF. The CDR3 DNA reads TGTGCCAGCAGTTCCGGCGGACTAGCGGGAGCGGCAGATACGCAGTATTTT.

The chain joins TRBV9 to TRBJ2-1; perhaps TRBD1 as D (6 bases). CDR3 length: 16 amino acids. V lost 7 bases to trimming and J lost 8 bases, with 25 bases between them. The germline V gene encodes CDR1 SGDLS and CDR2 YYNGEE. The DNA of the CDR3 is TGTGCCAGCGCCCCAGGCAGGGGCCCGTGGCTCGATGAGCAGTTCTTC. Amino acid sequence: CASAPGRGPWLDEQFF.

The V gene is TRBV16, the J gene TRBJ1-3, with D maybe TRBD1 (5 bases). This CDR3 is built from 16 residues. The ends were cut back, 1 base at V and 4 bases at J, with 14 bases in the middle. Germline lookup yields CDR1 KGHSY and CDR2 FQNENV. The CDR3 DNA reads as TGTGCCAGCAGCCAATGGGACTCCCCGCGAGGAAACACCATATATTTT. Its protein product is CASSQWDSPRGNTIYF.

This chain joins TRBV29-1 and TRBJ1-2; TRBD1 aligns across 10 bases. Germline assignment: CDR1 SQVTM and CDR2 ANQGSEA. The CDR3 sequence is 13 residues long. J gave up 7 bases and V 1 base, and 3 bases lay outside the gene matches. The CDR3 DNA is TGCAGCGTTGAAGGACAGGGGGCTCGTGGCTACACCTTC. Protein sequence: CSVEGQGARGYTF.

The gene calls are TRBV5-1 and TRBJ2-7; a possible D gene is TRBD2 (5 bases). Germline loops: CDR1 SGHRS, CDR2 YFSETQ. V was clipped by 3 bases and J by 6 bases, with 19 bases between them. The CDR3 is 15 amino acids. CDR3 sequence (DNA): TGCGCCAGCAGCTCCGAGGGCTGGGGTCTTTCCGAGCAGTACTTC. Translation gives CASSSEGWGLSEQYF.

The V call is TRBV14, the J call TRBJ2-3, with a weak D call TRBD1 (5 bases). Germline V gene sequence: CDR1 SGHDN, CDR2 FVKESK. CDR3 length equals 16 residues. V dropped 4 bases and J dropped 4 bases, with 18 bases sitting between them. CDR3 loop: CASSRRVAEGADTQYF. CDR3 coding DNA: TGTGCCAGCAGCCGTAGAGTCGCGGAAGGGGCAGATACGCAGTATTTT.

The sample holds a few counts of this clone. The V gene is TRBV19, the J gene TRBJ2-7; the match to TRBD2 covers 11 bases. CDR1 LNHDA and CDR2 SQIVND come from the germline V gene (reference sequence). The CDR3 is 16 amino acids. V was pared by 10 bases and J by 2 bases, with 13 bases of the junction left unmatched. The CDR3 is CANREPSGRRAYEQYF. The CDR3 DNA reads as TGTGCCAATCGGGAACCTAGCGGGAGGCGGGCCTACGAGCAGTACTTC.

V gene TRBV11-1 combines with J gene TRBJ2-7, with D possibly being TRBD2 (6 bases). This CDR3 is built from 15 residues. Trimming left V 5 bases short and J 0 bases short, with 14 bases between. Germline assignment: CDR1 SGHAT and CDR2 FQDESV (reference sequence). The chain's CDR3 is CASSPRGGDSYEQYF. CDR3 sequence (DNA): TGTGCCAGCAGCCCTCGTGGCGGGGACTCCTACGAGCAGTACTTC.

The V and J genes are TRBV18 and TRBJ2-7; D is possibly TRBD1 (8 bases). Germline V gene sequence: CDR1 KGHSH, CDR2 LQKENI. The CDR3 is made up of 16 amino acids. V dropped 2 bases and J dropped 1 base, with 15 bases sitting between them. This CDR3 reads CASSPGTGGGSYEQYF. For the CDR3, the DNA is TGTGCCAGCTCACCAGGCACAGGGGGGGGGTCCTACGAGCAGTACTTC.

This chain uses TRBV5-6 with TRBJ1-2, with D perhaps matching TRBD1 (5 bases). The germline gives CDR1 SGHDT, CDR2 YYEEEE. The CDR3 consists of 14 residues. Trimming cost V 0 bases and J 2 bases, with 8 bases left between them. CDR3 sequence: CASSLVQVNYGYTF. The CDR3 DNA sequence: TGTGCCAGCAGCTTGGTACAGGTAAACTATGGCTACACCTTC.

V usage is TRBV7-3 and J usage is TRBJ2-2; D call uncertain. The V end was cut by 2 bases, the J end by 7 bases, with 11 bases between. The CDR3 covers 14 residues. Germline CDR1 reads SGHTA; CDR2 reads FQGTGA. CDR3 residues: CASSLALAGGELFF. For the CDR3, the DNA is TGTGCCAGCAGCTTAGCTCTGGCTGGCGGGGAGCTGTTTTTT.

V and J are TRBV7-9 and TRBJ2-5, with 9 bases fitting TRBD1. This CDR3 contains 16 residues. V was clipped by 5 bases and J by 1 base; unmatched bases: 8. In germline, CDR1 is SEHNR, CDR2 FQNEAQ (reference sequence). The CDR3 sequence is CASSADRGLLQETQYF. CDR3 bases: TGTGCCAGCAGCGCGGACAGGGGCCTCCTCCAAGAGACCCAGTACTTC. Drawing the rest from reference TRBV7-9 and TRBJ2-5, the complete variable domain is DTGVSQNPRHKITKRGQNVTFRCDPISEHNRLYWYRQTLGQGPEFLTYFQNEAQLEKSRLLSDRFSAERPKGSFSTLEIQRTEQGDSAMYLCASSADRGLLQETQYFGPGTRLLVL.

The DNA for the CDR3 is TGTGCCAGTCTTTCTGGAAACACCATATATTTT. This codes for CASLSGNTIYF. The chain couples TRBV19 to TRBJ1-3; D ambiguous. The CDR3 is 11 residues long. Per germline, CDR1 LNHDA and CDR2 SQIVND (reference sequence). V was pared by 8 bases and J by 1 base, with 3 bases between.

The chain recombines TRBV9 with TRBJ2-1, with 10 bases fitting TRBD2. The V and J ends lost 1 base and 6 bases, in that order; junction bases with no gene match: 4. CDR3 length: 15 amino acids. Germline V gives CDR1 SGDLS, CDR2 YYNGEE. The CDR3 loop is CASSVSSGRGNEQFF. For the CDR3, the DNA is TGTGCCAGCAGCGTATCTAGCGGGAGAGGCAATGAGCAGTTCTTC.

V and J are TRBV5-1 and TRBJ2-1; 7 bases line up with TRBD2. CDR3 size: 14 residues. J lost 8 bases, V lost 0 bases, and 5 bases had no gene match. Germline assignment: CDR1 SGHRS and CDR2 YFSETQ. CDR3 loop: CASSLDGRGYEQFF. The CDR3, as DNA: TGCGCCAGCAGCTTGGATGGGCGGGGGTATGAGCAGTTCTTC.

The chain links TRBV28 to TRBJ2-5; weak D call: TRBD1 (6 bases). Germline-derived CDR1 and CDR2 are MDHEN and SYDVKM. The CDR3 extends over 16 amino acids. The V end lost 7 bases, the J end lost 1 base, and 19 bases lay between the germline ends. The CDR3 spells CASTSFRGLGQETQYF. CDR3 sequence (DNA): TGTGCCAGCACCTCCTTCAGGGGTTTGGGCCAAGAGACCCAGTACTTC.

The chain links TRBV6-2 or TRBV6-3 to TRBJ2-1; D is perhaps TRBD2 (6 bases). Germline assignment: CDR1 MNHEY and CDR2 SVGEGT. This CDR3 is built from 14 residues. V shed 5 bases and J shed 8 bases, with 16 bases lying between them. The CDR3 loop reads CASSRGRGGYEQFF. The CDR3 DNA sequence: TGTGCCAGCAGTCGGGGAAGGGGAGGATATGAGCAGTTCTTC.

J is TRBJ1-2 and V is TRBV27; 8 bases map to TRBD1. The CDR3 is 16 residues long. Germline V gives CDR1 MNHEY, CDR2 SMNVEV (reference sequence). The trim removed 0 bases at V and 3 bases at J, leaving 6 bases unmatched. The CDR3 DNA reads as TGTGCCAGCAGTTTATCGCGGGGACAGGTCCACTATGGCTACACCTTC. It translates to CASSLSRGQVHYGYTF.